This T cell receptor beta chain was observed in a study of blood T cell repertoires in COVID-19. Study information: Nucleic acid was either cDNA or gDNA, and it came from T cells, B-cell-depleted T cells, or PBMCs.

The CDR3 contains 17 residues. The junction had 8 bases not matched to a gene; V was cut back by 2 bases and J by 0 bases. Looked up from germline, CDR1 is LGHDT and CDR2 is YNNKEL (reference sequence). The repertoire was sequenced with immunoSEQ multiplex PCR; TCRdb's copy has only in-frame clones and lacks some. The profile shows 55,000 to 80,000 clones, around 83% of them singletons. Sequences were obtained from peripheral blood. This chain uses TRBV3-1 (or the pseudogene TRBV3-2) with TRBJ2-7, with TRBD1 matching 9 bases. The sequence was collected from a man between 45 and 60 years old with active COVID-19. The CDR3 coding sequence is TGTGCCAGCAGCCAACGATCGGGACAGGGTGGCTCCTACGAGCAGTACTTC. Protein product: CASSQRSGQGGSYEQYF.